This paragraph covers one TCR beta chain sequence. The antigen is unknown. Germline CDR1 is SGHAT and CDR2 is FQDESV (reference sequence). The CDR3 spans 15 residues. Trimming shortened V by 2 bases and J by 6 bases, and 15 bases separated the two germline ends. This entry comes from a study of graft-versus-host responses after intestinal transplantation. For the study at large: Transplantation in recipients was multivisceral, liver-intestinal, or isolated intestinal. The study gave all recipients anti-thymocyte globulin induction, then tacrolimus and steroids for about 3 years. Study-wide points: Some GvH clones were seen earlier in gut or blood, suggesting intestinal origin. The highest levels of circulating GvH clones went along with early declines in HvG clones after transplant.

This table comes from immunoSEQ multiplex PCR, and its TCRdb copy is limited to in-frame clones, with some not included. Among approximately 100,000 clones, more than 75% were seen once, and the ten largest hold more than 1.4%. Sequenced here: PBMCs, sampled 255 days after intestinal transplant. The source of this sequence is a human patient who received an intestinal transplant, so some T cells may come from the graft donor. The chain has TRBV11-1 and TRBJ2-3; TRBD2 is a possible D gene (5 bases). CDR3 protein: CASSLTPRGPDTQYF. CDR3 DNA: TGTGCCAGCAGCTTAACCCCCCGGGGTCCCGATACGCAGTATTTT.